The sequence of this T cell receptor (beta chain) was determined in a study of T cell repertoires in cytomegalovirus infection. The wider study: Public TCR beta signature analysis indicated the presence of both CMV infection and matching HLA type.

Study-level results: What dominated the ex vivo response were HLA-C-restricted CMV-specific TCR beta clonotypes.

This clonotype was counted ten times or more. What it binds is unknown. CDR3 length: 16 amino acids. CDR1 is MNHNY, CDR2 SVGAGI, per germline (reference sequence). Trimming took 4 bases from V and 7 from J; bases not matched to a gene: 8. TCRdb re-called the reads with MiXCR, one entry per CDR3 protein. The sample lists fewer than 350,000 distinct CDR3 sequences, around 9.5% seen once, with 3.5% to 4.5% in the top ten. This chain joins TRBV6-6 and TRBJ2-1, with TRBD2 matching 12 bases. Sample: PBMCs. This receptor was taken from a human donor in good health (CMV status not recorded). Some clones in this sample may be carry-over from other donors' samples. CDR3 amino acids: CASSFGLAGGDNEQFF. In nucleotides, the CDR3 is TGTGCCAGCAGTTTTGGCCTAGCGGGAGGGGATAATGAGCAGTTCTTC.